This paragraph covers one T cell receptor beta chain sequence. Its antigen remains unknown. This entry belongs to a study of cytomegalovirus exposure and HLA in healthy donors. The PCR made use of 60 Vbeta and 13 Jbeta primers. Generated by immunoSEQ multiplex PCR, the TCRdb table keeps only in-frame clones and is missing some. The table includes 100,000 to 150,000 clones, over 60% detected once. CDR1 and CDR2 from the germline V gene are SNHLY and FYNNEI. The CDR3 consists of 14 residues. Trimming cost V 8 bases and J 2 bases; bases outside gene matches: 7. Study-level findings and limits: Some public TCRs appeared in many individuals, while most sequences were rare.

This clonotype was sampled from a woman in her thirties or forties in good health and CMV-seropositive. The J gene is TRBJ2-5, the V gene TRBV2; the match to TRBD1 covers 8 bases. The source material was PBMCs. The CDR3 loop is CASLRQGRQETQYF. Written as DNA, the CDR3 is TGTGCCAGCCTTCGACAGGGGCGTCAAGAGACCCAGTACTTC. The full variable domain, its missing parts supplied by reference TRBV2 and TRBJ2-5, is EPEVTQTPSHQVTQMGQEVILRCVPISNHLYFYWYRQILGQKVEFLVSFYNNEISEKSEIFDDQFSVERPDGSNFTLKIRSTKLEDSAMYFCASLRQGRQETQYFGPGTRLLVL.